This record concerns one T cell receptor beta chain sequence. Its antigen is unidentified. PCR amplification relied on 60 Vbeta primers (plus 13 Jbeta primers). Produced via immunoSEQ multiplex PCR; TCRdb's table is partial and in-frame only. The repertoire holds about 140,000 clones, with roughly 80% as singletons. From germline, CDR1 is MNHEY and CDR2 SMNVEV (reference sequence). Germline trimming cut 6 bases from V and 0 bases from J; bases unmatched to any gene: 9. There are 19 residues in the CDR3. The source of the sample is a study of cytomegalovirus exposure and HLA in healthy donors. Study conclusions and caveats: Reported results showed that the classifier diagnosed cytomegalovirus status with high specificity and sensitivity. Cytomegalovirus-associated TCR beta chains were listed, numbering under 200.

The chain combines TRBV27 with TRBJ2-3; 16 bases agree with TRBD2. The sequenced sample consisted of PBMCs. This sequence was found in a man aged 18-30 years in good health and CMV-seropositive. DNA of the CDR3: TGTGCCAGCAGCCCGGGACTAGCGGGAGGGCCGCATAGCACAGATACGCAGTATTTT. It specifies CASSPGLAGGPHSTDTQYF.